The rows below give T cell receptor beta chains drawn from one sample of a study of OX40 agonist ivuxolimab in advanced cancers. Sequenced by immunoSEQ multiplex PCR; TCRdb stores in-frame clones only, minus some. This sample has about 70,000 clones, with around nine tenths found just once. The starting material was CD4+ or CD8+ T cells sorted from blood, obtained in a trial of the OX40 agonist ivuxolimab. These receptors came from an adult with an advanced solid tumor such as melanoma, head and neck, liver or kidney cancer. CDR3s include the opening cysteine and the closing phenylalanine or tryptophan. Each record gives: D gene, J gene, clone size, V gene, CDR3 DNA, CDR3 protein. D genes are given only for firm matches. Size is stated for part of the rows, as once, few or many counts, or as a class when the clone is expanded.

NA | TRBJ2-3 | NA | TRBV6-1 | TGTGCCAGCAGTGAATGGACAGTGAGCACAGATACGCAGTATTTT | CASSEWTVSTDTQYF
NA | TRBJ1-5 | NA | TRBV5-6 | TGTGCCAGCAGCTACCACCAGGGGTTTGACAATCAGCCCCAGCATTTT | CASSYHQGFDNQPQHF
TRBD2 | TRBJ2-2 | NA | TRBV7-6 | TGTGCCAGCAGCTACCCGGTTGGAGCGGGGGGAGAGACCGGGGAGCTGTTTTTT | CASSYPVGAGGETGELFF
NA | TRBJ2-5 | NA | TRBV6-1 | TGTGCCAGCAGTGATACACCCAGGGGTGGGAAGACCCAGTACTTC | CASSDTPRGGKTQYF
TRBD2 | TRBJ2-2 | NA | TRBV10-2 | TGCGCCAGCAGTGAGTCGCCGAGCGGGGGGGCAACCGGGGAGCTGTTTTTT | CASSESPSGGATGELFF
NA | TRBJ2-7 | NA | TRBV6-5 | TGTGCCAGCAGTTACTCCGGAGCCGGTTACGAGCAGTACTTC | CASSYSGAGYEQYF
NA | TRBJ2-1 | once | TRBV27 | TGTGCCAGCAGTCCCTCCGGGGGAGAGGCCTACAATGAGCAGTTCTTC | CASSPSGGEAYNEQFF
NA | TRBJ2-1 | NA | TRBV7-3 | TGTGCCAGCAGCTCAACCGCAGGGGTTTACAATGAGCAGTTCTTC | CASSSTAGVYNEQFF
TRBD1 | TRBJ1-4 | NA | TRBV2 | TGTGCCAGCAGTGCGGGACAGGGGGCTCAGGGTGAAAAACTGTTTTTT | CASSAGQGAQGEKLFF
NA | TRBJ2-1 | NA | TRBV7-9 | TGTGCCAGCAGCTCTGGCGTGGCAGGGAATGAGCAGTTCTTC | CASSSGVAGNEQFF
TRBD1 | TRBJ1-1 | NA | TRBV5-4 | TGTGCCAGCAGCCCCAGGACAGGGGCGGGCACTGAAGCTTTCTTT | CASSPRTGAGTEAFF
NA | TRBJ2-7 | few | TRBV6-5 | TGTGCCAGCATGGCGGAGACCTACGAGCAGTACTTC | CASMAETYEQYF
NA | TRBJ1-2 | NA | TRBV12-5 | TGTGCTAGTGGTTTGGCCCCAAGATGGTATGGCTACACCTTC | CASGLAPRWYGYTF
NA | TRBJ2-7 | once | TRBV4-1 | TGCGCCAGCAGCCAAGTACTAGATGCCTACGAGCAGTACTTC | CASSQVLDAYEQYF
NA | TRBJ1-2 | NA | TRBV2 | TGTGCCAGCATCGGGTGGGAACACAGGGCTGGGCGAGGCTATGGCTACACCTTC | CASIGWEHRAGRGYGYTF
NA | TRBJ1-1 | few | TRBV13 | TGTGCCAGCAGCTTAGGACAGGGTTTGAACACTGAAGCTTTCTTT | CASSLGQGLNTEAFF
TRBD1 | TRBJ2-7 | NA | TRBV30 | TGTGCCTGGAGTCCGGACAGGGAACAGCAGTACTTC | CAWSPDREQQYF
TRBD2 | TRBJ2-1 | NA | TRBV6-1 | TGTGCCAGCAGTGAAGTCGGCGGGGGTTCCCCCTACAATGAGCAGTTCTTC | CASSEVGGGSPYNEQFF
NA | TRBJ2-1 | NA | TRBV12-5 | TGTGCTAGTGGTTTTCCCTTTAATGAGCAGTTCTTC | CASGFPFNEQFF
TRBD1 | TRBJ1-5 | NA | TRBV7-9 | TGTGCCAGCAGCTCCTACGACAGGGGGGATAGCAATCAGCCCCAGCATTTT | CASSSYDRGDSNQPQHF
TRBD1 | TRBJ2-7 | NA | TRBV5-5 | TGTGCCAGCAGCATACAGGGGTACTACGAGCAGTACTTC | CASSIQGYYEQYF
NA | TRBJ2-7 | NA | TRBV27 | TGTGCCAGCAGTTTATCTAGGGGGGGTTACGAGCAGTACTTC | CASSLSRGGYEQYF
NA | TRBJ2-7 | NA | TRBV18 | TGTGCCAGCTCACCAGAAAGTTACTCCTACGAGCAGTACTTC | CASSPESYSYEQYF
TRBD2 | TRBJ2-2 | NA | TRBV9 | TGTGCCAGCAGCGTAGCTCACAGCGGGGGATACACCGGGGAGCTGTTTTTT | CASSVAHSGGYTGELFF
TRBD1 | TRBJ2-1 | NA | TRBV7-8 | TGTGCCAGCAGTCAACAGGGGTATCACCTCTACAATGAGCAGTTCTTC | CASSQQGYHLYNEQFF
TRBD1 | TRBJ1-2 | NA | TRBV29-1 | TGCAGCGTTGAAACGGGCCAGGGGGACTTAGGGTATGGCTACACCTTC | CSVETGQGDLGYGYTF
TRBD2 | TRBJ2-3 | NA | TRBV4-1 | TGCGCCAGCAGCCAAAGGACTAGCGGGGCTCTTCAAGACAGCACAGATACGCAGTATTTT | CASSQRTSGALQDSTDTQYF
NA | TRBJ1-4 | NA | TRBV7-9 | TGTGCCAGCAGCCCGAACCGGGGGAAAGAAAGTAATGAAAAACTGTTTTTT | CASSPNRGKESNEKLFF
TRBD2 | TRBJ2-2 | NA | TRBV9 | TGTGCCAGCAGCCCCACGGGGGGGCCGGGTGGCGGGGAGCTGTTTTTT | CASSPTGGPGGGELFF
TRBD1 | TRBJ1-6 | NA | TRBV5-5 | TGTGCCAGCAGCACGGAATACGGCAGGGGGGCATATAATTCACCCCTCCACTTT | CASSTEYGRGAYNSPLHF
TRBD1 | TRBJ1-6 | NA | TRBV6-5 | TGTGCCAGCAGTCGCCGGGACAGGGTTAATTCACCCCTCCACTTT | CASSRRDRVNSPLHF
NA | TRBJ1-1 | NA | TRBV27 | TGTGCCAGCAGTTGGGGCGAGTACACTGAAGCTTTCTTT | CASSWGEYTEAFF
NA | TRBJ1-1 | NA | TRBV7-8 | TGTGCCAGCAGCTCCCCAAGTTGGCGAGACAGCATGAACACTGAAGCTTTCTTT | CASSSPSWRDSMNTEAFF
NA | TRBJ2-7 | NA | TRBV19 | TGTGCCAGTAGTCCCGCCGGGAGCTCCTACGAGCAGTACTTC | CASSPAGSSYEQYF
TRBD2 | TRBJ2-1 | once | TRBV19 | TGTGCCAGTAGTATTCCTAGCGGGGGGGCCGGGTATGAGCAGTTCTTC | CASSIPSGGAGYEQFF
NA | TRBJ2-3 | NA | TRBV4-2 | TGTGCCAGCAGCCAGAAGACCACGGACCCCACAGATACGCAGTATTTT | CASSQKTTDPTDTQYF
TRBD2 | TRBJ2-7 | NA | TRBV7-9 | TGTGCCAGCAGCTCTAGCGGGGGAGTCTACGAGCAGTACTTC | CASSSSGGVYEQYF
NA | TRBJ2-7 | NA | TRBV19 | TGTGCCAGTAGTCCACCGACAGGCGACAGCTCCTACGAGCAGTACTTC | CASSPPTGDSSYEQYF
NA | TRBJ2-3 | NA | TRBV7-8 | TGTGCCAGCAGCTTAGCGGCTATAGGGATCACAGATACGCAGTATTTT | CASSLAAIGITDTQYF
NA | TRBJ1-6 | NA | TRBV13 | TGTGCCAGCTCCCCCAAGGGGAGCCCTTCACCCCTCCACTTT | CASSPKGSPSPLHF
NA | TRBJ2-1 | NA | TRBV7-9 | TGTGCCAGCAGCCTACTAGTCGGGGTAGAAATTGAGCAGTTCTTC | CASSLLVGVEIEQFF
TRBD2 | TRBJ2-7 | NA | TRBV11-2 | TGTGCCAGCAGCTTTGGCACTAGCGGCTACGAGCAGTACTTC | CASSFGTSGYEQYF
TRBD1 | TRBJ1-5 | few | TRBV7-9 | TGTGCCAGCAGCTCAGGGGGACCGGATCAGCCCCAGCATTTT | CASSSGGPDQPQHF
TRBD1 | TRBJ1-4 | NA | TRBV7-2 | TGTGCCAGCAGCTTGAGAGGGACAGATTCCTATGAAAAACTGTTTTTT | CASSLRGTDSYEKLFF
TRBD1 | TRBJ1-4 | NA | TRBV7-8 | TGTGCCAGCAGCCCGACACAGGGGACTAATGAAAAACTGTTTTTT | CASSPTQGTNEKLFF